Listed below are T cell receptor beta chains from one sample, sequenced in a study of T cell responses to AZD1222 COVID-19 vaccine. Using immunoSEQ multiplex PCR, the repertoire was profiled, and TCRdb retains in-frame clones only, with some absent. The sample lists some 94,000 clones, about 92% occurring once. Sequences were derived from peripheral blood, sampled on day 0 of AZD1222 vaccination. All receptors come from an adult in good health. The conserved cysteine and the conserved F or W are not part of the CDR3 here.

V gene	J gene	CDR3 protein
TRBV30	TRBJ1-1	AWSVQRNTEAF
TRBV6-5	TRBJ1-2	ASSLTSTRGYT
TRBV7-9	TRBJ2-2	ASSLEMVGSNTGELF
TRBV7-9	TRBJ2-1	ASSPMTWKRNEQF
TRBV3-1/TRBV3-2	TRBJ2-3	ASSRTADTQY
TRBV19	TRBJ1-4	ASRSKGATNEKLF
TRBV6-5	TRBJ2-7	ASATSETYEQY
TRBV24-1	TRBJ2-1	ATSDSSGLASYNEQF
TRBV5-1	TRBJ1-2	ASSLSANYGYT
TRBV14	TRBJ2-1	ASSPVVGLGSYNEQF
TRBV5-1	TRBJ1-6	ASSQMTGDNSPLH
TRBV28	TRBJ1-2	ASSWDTLANYGYT
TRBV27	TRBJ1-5	ASSLLAGGNQPQH
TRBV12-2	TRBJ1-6	ASRTYRAYNSPLH
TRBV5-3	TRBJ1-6	ARSPMSGKGSCNSPLH
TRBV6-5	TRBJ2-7	ASSYLWGSSYEQY
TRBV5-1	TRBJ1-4	ASGQGPTNEKLF
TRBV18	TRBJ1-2	ASSLAQEAYYGYT
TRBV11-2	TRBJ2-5	ASSSWPQETQY
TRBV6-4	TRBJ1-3	ASSDSGTPKSSGNTIY
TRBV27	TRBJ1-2	AGSLDGDYGYT
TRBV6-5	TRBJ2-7	ASRETSGYEQY
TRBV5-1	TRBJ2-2	ASSPGLARTGELF
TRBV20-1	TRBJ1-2	SAKGSYGYT
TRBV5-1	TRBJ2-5	ASSLGDKETQY
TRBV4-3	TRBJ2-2	ASSQDLAGSTGELF
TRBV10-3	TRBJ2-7	AIRTGQGYEQY